This T cell receptor beta chain was sequenced during a study of regulatory T cells in long-lasting Graves disease. Building the TCR beta libraries relied on iRepertoire HTBI primers, and CDR3 regions underwent Arm-PCR. From the multiplex PCR reads, TCRdb called clonotypes with MiXCR, one entry per CDR3 protein. Of 240,000 or so distinct CDR3 sequences detected, 20% appear once; the ten largest clones hold over 11%. This clonotype has ten or more counts. The antigen remains unidentified. Described time point: newly diagnosed GD, antithyroid drugs for less than 3 months. Researchers made the TCR library from RNA that was extracted from PBMCs. Diagnosis followed American Thyroid Association guidelines for Graves' disease. With EDTA tubes as the receptacles, 7.5 to 10 milliliters of peripheral blood were drawn. This CDR3 contains 13 residues. After removal of 8 bases from V and 4 bases from J, the junction contained 4 bases not matched to a gene. The germline V gene has CDR1 SNHLY and CDR2 FYNNEI.

General study points: Clonotypes that were public and shared totalled a few thousand in persistent patients versus roughly 1,000 in new patients.

This TCR was recovered from a female donor with Graves disease. The sequences come from peripheral blood mononuclear cells (PBMCs), collected at new diagnosis, from a patient treated with antithyroid drugs. V is TRBV2 and J is TRBJ2-2; the match to TRBD2 covers 7 bases. CDR3 DNA: TGTGCCAGCGTGCGGGGGAGCACCGGGGAGCTGTTTTTT. Its protein product is CASVRGSTGELFF.